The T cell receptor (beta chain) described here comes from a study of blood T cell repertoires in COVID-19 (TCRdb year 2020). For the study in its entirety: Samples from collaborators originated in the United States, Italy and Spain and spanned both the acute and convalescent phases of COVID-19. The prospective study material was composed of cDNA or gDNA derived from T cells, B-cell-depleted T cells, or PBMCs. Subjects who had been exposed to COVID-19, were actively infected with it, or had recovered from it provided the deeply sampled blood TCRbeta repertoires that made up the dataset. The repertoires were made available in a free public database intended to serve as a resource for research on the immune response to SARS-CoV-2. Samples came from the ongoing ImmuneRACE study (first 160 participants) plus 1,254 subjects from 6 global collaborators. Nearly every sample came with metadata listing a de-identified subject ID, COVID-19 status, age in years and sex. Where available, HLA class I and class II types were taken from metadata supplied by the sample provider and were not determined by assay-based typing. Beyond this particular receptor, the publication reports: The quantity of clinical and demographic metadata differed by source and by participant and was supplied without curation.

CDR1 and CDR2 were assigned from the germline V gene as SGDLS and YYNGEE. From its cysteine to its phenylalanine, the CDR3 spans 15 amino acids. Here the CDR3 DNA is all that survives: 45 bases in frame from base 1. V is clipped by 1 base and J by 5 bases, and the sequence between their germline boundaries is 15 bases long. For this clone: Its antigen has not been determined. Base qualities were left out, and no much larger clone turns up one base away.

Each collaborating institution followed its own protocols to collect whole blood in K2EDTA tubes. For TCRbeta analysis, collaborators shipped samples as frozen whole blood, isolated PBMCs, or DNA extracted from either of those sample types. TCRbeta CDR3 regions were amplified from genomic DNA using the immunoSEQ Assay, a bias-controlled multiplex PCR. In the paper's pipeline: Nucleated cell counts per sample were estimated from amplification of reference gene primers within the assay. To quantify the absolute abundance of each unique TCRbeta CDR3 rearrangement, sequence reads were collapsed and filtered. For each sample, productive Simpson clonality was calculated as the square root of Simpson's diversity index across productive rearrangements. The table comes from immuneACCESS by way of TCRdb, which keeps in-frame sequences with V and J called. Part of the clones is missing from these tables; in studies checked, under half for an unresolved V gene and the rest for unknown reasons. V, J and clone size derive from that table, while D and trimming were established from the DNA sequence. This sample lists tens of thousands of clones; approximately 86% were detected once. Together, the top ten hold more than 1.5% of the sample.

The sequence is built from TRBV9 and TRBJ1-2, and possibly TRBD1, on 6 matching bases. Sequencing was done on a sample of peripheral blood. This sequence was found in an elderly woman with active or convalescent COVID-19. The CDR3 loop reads CASSVLAIRGYGYTF. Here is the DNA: TGTGCCAGCAGCGTATTGGCGATCAGGGGATATGGCTACACCTTC.